The clone carrying this T cell receptor beta chain showed up many times. CDR3 length equals 15 residues. Germline V gene sequence: CDR1 SGHTA, CDR2 FQGNSA. Trimming cost V 5 bases and J 6 bases; bases outside gene matches: 13. The data are from a study of T cells in Graves' hyperthyroidism and ophthalmopathy. Amplification yielded TCR beta CDR3 regions, with RNA transcripts as the source. HTBI primers were used for first-round RT-PCR of the TCR CDR3. A single record per CDR3 protein comes from TCRdb applying MiXCR to the multiplex PCR reads. Counted here are 350,000 to 400,000 distinct CDR3 sequences, approximately 13% occurring once; the ten biggest clones make up approximately 11%.

The chain combines TRBV7-2 with TRBJ2-7; 7 bases align to TRBD2. Sample: blood. The source of this sequence is a woman aged 55-69 years with Graves' hyperthyroidism. CDR3 coding DNA: TGTGCCAGCAGCCCGCGCGGGGGAATGTTGGTCGAGCAGTACTTC. Translated, it gives CASSPRGGMLVEQYF.